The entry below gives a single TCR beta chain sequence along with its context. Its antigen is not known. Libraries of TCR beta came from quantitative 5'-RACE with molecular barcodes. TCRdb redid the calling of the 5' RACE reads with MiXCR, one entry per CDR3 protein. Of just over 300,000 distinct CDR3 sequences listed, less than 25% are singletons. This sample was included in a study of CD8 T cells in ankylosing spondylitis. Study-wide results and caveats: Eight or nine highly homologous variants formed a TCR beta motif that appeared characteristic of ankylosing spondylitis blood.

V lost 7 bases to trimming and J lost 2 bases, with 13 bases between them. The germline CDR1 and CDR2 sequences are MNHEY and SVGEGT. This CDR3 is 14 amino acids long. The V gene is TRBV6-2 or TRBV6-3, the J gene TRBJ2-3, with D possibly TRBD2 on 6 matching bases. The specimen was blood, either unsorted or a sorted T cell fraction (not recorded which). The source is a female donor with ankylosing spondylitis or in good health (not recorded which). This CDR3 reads CASNRDSYTDTQYF. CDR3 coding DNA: TGTGCCAGCAACCGGGACTCCTACACAGATACGCAGTATTTT.